One TCR beta chain is described in this entry. This clonotype was counted only a few times. The antigen it recognizes is unknown. No base quality information exists; no much larger clone differs at one position. The germline V gene gives CDR1 as SGHRS and CDR2 as YFSETQ. V ends up 4 bases short and J 6 bases short, with an unmatched junction base count of 9. From the cysteine up to the phenylalanine, the CDR3 has a length of 15 residues. Only the CDR3 region is kept as DNA, spanning 45 bases read in frame from base 1. The record originates from a study of T-cell memory formation after mild COVID-19 (dated by TCRdb to the early 2020s). For context, the study as a whole: TCR sequence clusters from the two donors were largely donor specific. In a couple of donors, T-cell clones that expanded and contracted after mild COVID-19 were followed by sequencing TCRalpha and TCRbeta repertoires longitudinally. Two young, previously healthy adult volunteers, one female and one male, were included in the cohort.

Ficoll-Paque density gradient centrifugation was used to isolate PBMCs. The study at large found these results: Only a couple of mild cases were covered in the study, and larger cohorts including severe cases with pre-infection samples were considered necessary. SARS-CoV-2 specificity of the second-wave clones peaking on day 37 was not confirmed. Balanced CD4/CD8 phenotypes were observed for clones contracting from day 15 to 85, whereas a bias towards CD4+ was observed for a second wave of clones expanding from day 15 to 37. Contracting CD4+ clones were located mainly in the CM and EM memory subsets, whereas CD8+ clones were found to be enriched in EMRA. Some responding clones were detected in pre-infection memory, which suggested that pre-existing cross-reactive memory T cells had joined the SARS-CoV-2 response.

TCRdb lists the instrument as Illumina NovaSeq 6000. cDNA libraries for TCRalpha and TCRbeta were prepared by 5'RACE using constant-segment primers, with sample barcodes and unique molecular identifiers added. RNA was extracted from every sample with Trizol reagent. Libraries were amplified in two PCR steps, with a second sample barcode and Illumina TruSeq adapters added in the second step. Sequencing of libraries was performed on an Illumina NovaSeq with 2 x 150 bp paired-end reads. For the original study's pipeline: Reads were demultiplexed and collapsed into UMI-guided consensus sequences with migec v1.2.7. Using mixcr v2.1.11, the UMI consensuses were aligned to TRA and TRB V and J templates and assembled into clonotypes. A clonotype was counted as expanded or contracted only if both edgeR and NoisET called the change significant, with noise models trained on biological replicates. For edgeR calls, the thresholds were a false discovery rate-adjusted p below 0.01 and a log2 fold-change of 1. PCA with hierarchical clustering of max-normalized trajectories of the 1000 most abundant clonotypes was used as exploratory dynamics analysis. Separately sequenced CD4+ and CD8+ repertoires were used to assign a CD4 or CD8 phenotype to each responding clone. TCRdb passed the public sequencing reads through fastp at Q25 and MiXCR, retaining productive beta sequences. Entries that share a CDR3 protein sequence are merged under the most common genes and DNA. TCRdb's processing, not the authors' own work, is the source of the V and J calls. This sample has roughly 450,000 distinct CDR3 sequences in its table, and 15% to 20% of those were observed once. The ten largest clonotypes hold 20% to 25% of the sample.

The sequence came from a young man who had mild COVID-19 (a few samples of this study predate the infection). The sample titles of this study are shuffled in the database, so cell type and time point are left out; the donor was told from shared clones. The sequence is built from TRBV5-1 and TRBJ1-4, with TRBD1 identical over 7 junction bases. Sequenced input: PBMCs or a T cell subset sorted from them (not recorded which). In nucleotide form, the sequence is TGCGCCAGCAGCGGAGGCGGGACAGAGGATGAAAAACTGTTTTTT. Protein translation: CASSGGGTEDEKLFF.